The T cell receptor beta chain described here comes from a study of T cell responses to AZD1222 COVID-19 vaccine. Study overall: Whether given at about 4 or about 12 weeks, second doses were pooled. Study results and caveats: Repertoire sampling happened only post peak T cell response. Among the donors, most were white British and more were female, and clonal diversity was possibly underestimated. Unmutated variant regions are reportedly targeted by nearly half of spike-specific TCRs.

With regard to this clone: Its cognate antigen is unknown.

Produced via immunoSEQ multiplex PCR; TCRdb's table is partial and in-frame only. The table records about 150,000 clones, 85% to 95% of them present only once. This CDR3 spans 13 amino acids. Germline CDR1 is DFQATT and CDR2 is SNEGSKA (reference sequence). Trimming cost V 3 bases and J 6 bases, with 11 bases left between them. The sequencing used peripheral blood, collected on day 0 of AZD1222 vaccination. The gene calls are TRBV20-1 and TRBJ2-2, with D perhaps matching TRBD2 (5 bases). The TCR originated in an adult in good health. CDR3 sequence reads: CSASSGWAGELFF. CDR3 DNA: TGCAGTGCTAGTTCGGGGTGGGCCGGGGAGCTGTTTTTT.